Shown below are 24 T cell receptor beta chains from a single sample sequenced in a study of T-cell memory formation after mild COVID-19. MiXCR was run by TCRdb on the 5' RACE reads, yielding one entry per CDR3 protein. The table has under 600,000 distinct CDR3 sequences, roughly 21% seen once. The sequencing sample was made of PBMCs or a T cell subset sorted from them (not recorded which). The receptor set was obtained from an adult woman who had mild COVID-19 (a few samples of this study predate the infection). Cell type and time point are not known.

This clonotype was detected a few times. The chain couples TRBV27 to TRBJ1-1; 9 bases map to TRBD1. Germline trimming cut 0 bases from V and 10 bases from J; bases unmatched to any gene: 3. The CDR3 spans 13 residues. In germline, CDR1 is MNHEY, CDR2 SMNVEV (reference sequence). The CDR3 nucleotides read TGTGCCAGCAGTTTATCGGTGGGACAGGGAGCTTTCTTT. Residues: CASSLSVGQGAFF.

The table lists this clonotype with a few counts. The chain uses TRBV11-2 and TRBJ2-7, with 8 bases fitting TRBD2. V gave up 5 bases and J gave up 6 bases; unmatched junction bases: 12. The germline V gene encodes CDR1 SGHAT and CDR2 FQNNGV. This CDR3 has 15 residues. The CDR3: CASSPAGTSNLEQYF. The CDR3 coding sequence is TGTGCCAGCAGCCCAGCCGGGACTAGTAATCTCGAGCAGTACTTC. The full variable domain, rest sourced from reference TRBV11-2 and TRBJ2-7, is EAGVAQSPRYKIIEKRQSVAFWCNPISGHATLYWYQQILGQGPKLLIQFQNNGVVDDSQLPKDRFSAERLKGVDSTLKIQPAKLEDSAVYLCASSPAGTSNLEQYFGPGTRLTVT.

V is TRBV9 and J is TRBJ2-1; D is uncertain. Trimming cost V 0 bases and J 6 bases, with 16 bases left between them. Germline loops: CDR1 SGDLS, CDR2 YYNGEE. There are 16 residues in the CDR3. The CDR3 bases are TGTGCCAGCAGCGTAGTCAGCCGAGCAGTACTCAATGAGCAGTTCTTC. Amino acids: CASSVVSRAVLNEQFF. Drawing the rest from reference TRBV9 and TRBJ2-1, the complete variable domain is DSGVTQTPKHLITATGQRVTLRCSPRSGDLSVYWYQQSLDQGLQFLIQYYNGEERAKGNILERFSAQQFPDLHSELNLSSLELGDSALYFCASSVVSRAVLNEQFFGPGTRLTVL.

The chain couples TRBV5-5 to TRBJ2-1, with 8 bases that match TRBD2. The germline CDR1 and CDR2 sequences are SGHKS and YYEKEE (reference sequence). CDR3 length: 14 amino acids. V gave up 4 bases and J gave up 8 bases; unmatched junction bases: 8. The CDR3 loop reads CASSRSGGRDEQFF. The CDR3 DNA is TGTGCCAGCAGCCGTTCGGGGGGGCGAGATGAGCAGTTCTTC. The full variable domain, completed using reference TRBV5-5 and TRBJ2-1, is DAGVTQSPTHLIKTRGQQVTLRCSPISGHKSVSWYQQVLGQGPQFIFQYYEKEERGRGNFPDRFSARQFPNYSSELNVNALLLGDSALYLCASSRSGGRDEQFFGPGTRLTVL.

This clonotype has only a few counts. V usage is TRBV6-1 and J usage is TRBJ2-7; D is unresolved. Germline V gene data show CDR1 as MNHNS and CDR2 as SASEGT. This CDR3 contains 13 residues. V was trimmed by 1 base and J by 1 base, leaving 5 bases between them. The CDR3, as DNA: TGTGCCAGCAGTGAAGAACGGTCCTACGAGCAGTACTTC. Its translation: CASSEERSYEQYF.

In this sample, this clonotype turned up a few times. The V call is TRBV7-3, the J call TRBJ1-1, with no clear D. From germline, CDR1 is SGHTA and CDR2 FQGTGA. V was trimmed by 3 bases and J by 3 bases, leaving 8 bases between them. The CDR3 extends over 13 amino acids. CDR3 in amino acids: CASSFARDTEAFF. The CDR3 DNA reads as TGTGCCAGCAGCTTCGCCCGCGACACTGAAGCTTTCTTT. Using reference TRBV7-3 and TRBJ1-1 for the parts outside the CDR3, the full variable domain is GAGVSQTPSNKVTEKGKYVELRCDPISGHTALYWYRQSLGQGPEFLIYFQGTGAADDSGLPNDRFFAVRPEGSVSTLKIQRTERGDSAVYLCASSFARDTEAFFGQGTRLTVV.

In this sample, this clonotype turned up a few times. This sequence joins TRBV7-2 and TRBJ2-3; no clear D gene. CDR1 is SGHTA and CDR2 is FQGNSA in the germline V gene. V lost 1 base and J 8 bases, leaving 7 bases between the germline ends. The CDR3 has 12 residues. CDR3 nucleotides: TGTGCCAGCAGCTTAGGGGGTACTACGCAGTATTTT. Amino acid sequence: CASSLGGTTQYF.

J is TRBJ2-1 and V is TRBV10-3; the match to TRBD2 covers 10 bases. The CDR3 is 16 amino acids. Unmatched junction bases numbered 10, after V lost 6 bases and J lost 5 bases. Looked up from germline, CDR1 is ENHRY and CDR2 is SYGVKD. The CDR3 sequence: CAIRTDLAGANNEQFF. Written as DNA, the CDR3 is TGTGCCATCAGAACAGACCTAGCGGGAGCGAACAATGAGCAGTTCTTC.

This clonotype was observed a few times. The rearrangement uses TRBV18 and TRBJ1-1, with D possibly matching TRBD1 (5 bases). Looked up from germline, CDR1 is KGHSH and CDR2 is LQKENI. Trimming shortened V by 1 base and J by 6 bases, and 9 bases separated the two germline ends. CDR3 length: 13 residues. Written as DNA, the CDR3 is TGTGCCAGCTCACCACGCGGGGCCCCTGAAGCTTTCTTT. It codes for CASSPRGAPEAFF.

The chain links TRBV7-9 to TRBJ2-1, with 12 positions matching TRBD2. Trimming removed 5 bases from V and 0 bases from J; junction bases left unmatched: 8. CDR3 length equals 18 residues. Germline CDR1 and CDR2: SEHNR and FQNEAQ (reference sequence). The CDR3 is CASSPRTSGTLSYNEQFF. In DNA form, the CDR3 reads TGTGCCAGCAGCCCCCGGACTAGCGGGACCCTCTCCTACAATGAGCAGTTCTTC.

The chain has TRBV7-2 and TRBJ1-6; no reliable D call. The CDR3 is 12 residues long. Germline V CDR1 and CDR2: SGHTA, FQGNSA. V was pared by 5 bases and J by 12 bases, with 11 bases between. The CDR3 loop is CASSHLARPLHF. The CDR3 DNA sequence: TGTGCCAGCAGCCACCTGGCCCGACCCCTCCACTTT. Based on the CDR3 plus reference TRBV7-2 and TRBJ1-6, the full variable domain is GAGVSQSPSNKVTEKGKDVELRCDPISGHTALYWYRQSLGQGLEFLIYFQGNSAPDKSGLPSDRFSAERTGGSVSTLTIQRTQQEDSAVYLCASSHLARPLHFGNGTRLTVT.

This clonotype was counted ten times or more. The V and J genes are TRBV5-5 and TRBJ1-1; 9 bases match TRBD1. Per germline, CDR1 SGHKS and CDR2 YYEKEE (reference sequence). J lost 4 bases, V lost 0 bases, and 1 base had no gene match. The CDR3 sequence is 14 residues long. CDR3 bases: TGTGCCAGCAGCTTGGGGACAGGGGTCACTGAAGCTTTCTTT. It specifies CASSLGTGVTEAFF. The variable domain in full, with the rest retrieved from reference TRBV5-5 and TRBJ1-1, is DAGVTQSPTHLIKTRGQQVTLRCSPISGHKSVSWYQQVLGQGPQFIFQYYEKEERGRGNFPDRFSARQFPNYSSELNVNALLLGDSALYLCASSLGTGVTEAFFGQGTRLTVV.

This chain joins TRBV13 and TRBJ2-1; no reliable D call. The V gene's germline CDR1 is PRHDT and CDR2 FYEKMQ (reference sequence). The CDR3 sequence is 14 residues long. Trimming took off 5 bases at V and 10 bases at J, with 18 bases between the two ends. The CDR3 region is CASSLRRKSREQFF. The CDR3 DNA reads as TGTGCCAGCAGCCTCAGGCGGAAGTCTCGAGAGCAGTTCTTC.

The J gene is TRBJ1-2, the V gene TRBV3-1; possible D gene TRBD1, 5 bases. The ends were cut back, 5 bases at V and 2 bases at J, with 18 bases in the middle. The CDR3 sequence is 16 residues long. Per germline, CDR1 LGHDT and CDR2 YNNKEL (reference sequence). As DNA, the CDR3 is TGTGCCAGCAGCTCCACGCGGGCAGGGCCGAACTATGGCTACACCTTC. Its protein product is CASSSTRAGPNYGYTF.

This clonotype was picked up a small number of times. Here the CDR3 DNA reads TGTGCCAGCAGGTTAATGGGACTAGCGGGAGGAACTGAGCAGTACTTC. Translating it yields CASRLMGLAGGTEQYF. V and J are TRBV7-2 and TRBJ2-7; TRBD2 matches 15 bases. Per the germline V gene, CDR1 is SGHTA and CDR2 is FQGNSA. V lost 6 bases, J lost 7 bases, and 10 bases stayed unmatched. The CDR3 runs 16 residues.

This clonotype appeared a few times. The genes are TRBV6-5 and TRBJ1-1, with D unclear. With 0 bases removed from V and 3 bases from J, the gap between germline ends came to 8 bases. The CDR3 extends over 14 amino acids. CDR1 is MNHEY, CDR2 SVGAGI, per germline. The DNA of the CDR3 is TGTGCCAGCAGTTACTCTCCGAGGGACACTGAAGCTTTCTTT. Residues: CASSYSPRDTEAFF.

V and J are TRBV20-1 and TRBJ1-5, with a weak D call TRBD1 (5 bases). The CDR3 spans 13 residues. CDR1 is DFQATT and CDR2 is SNEGSKA in the germline V gene (reference sequence). V gave up 3 bases and J gave up 5 bases, with 11 bases separating them. This chain's CDR3 is CSASGQGHQPQHF. Written as DNA, the CDR3 is TGCAGTGCTAGCGGCCAGGGACATCAGCCCCAGCATTTT.

This clonotype showed up just a few times. The chain uses TRBV6-6 and TRBJ1-4; the D gene is possibly TRBD1 (6 bases). Germline CDR1 MNHNY, CDR2 SVGAGI (reference sequence). This CDR3 region has 17 residues. The V end lost 0 bases, the J end lost 4 bases, and 15 bases lay between the germline ends. The CDR3 DNA reads as TGTGCCAGCAGTTACTCACCCGGACAGTACCTTAATGAAAAACTGTTTTTT. The encoded protein is CASSYSPGQYLNEKLFF.

This clonotype was seen more than once but under ten times. The rearrangement joins TRBV6-8 to TRBJ2-7, with 11 nucleotides matching TRBD2. V was pared by 4 bases and J by 4 bases, with 9 bases of the junction left unmatched. CDR3 length equals 16 residues. The germline V gene has CDR1 MNHGY and CDR2 SAAAGT. CDR3 loop: CASSLEPGLAAYEQYF. The CDR3 nucleotides read TGTGCCAGCAGTTTGGAACCGGGACTAGCGGCTTACGAGCAGTACTTC.

This clonotype was recorded once. The chain recombines TRBV15 with TRBJ2-3, with TRBD1 matching over 8 bases. CDR3 size: 14 residues. V shed 3 bases and J 2 bases; nucleotides not matched to a gene: 1. CDR1 is LNHNV, CDR2 YYDKDF, per germline (reference sequence). CDR3 loop: CATSRGQVTDTQYF. In DNA, the CDR3 is TGTGCCACCAGCAGGGGACAGGTCACAGATACGCAGTATTTT.

The V and J genes are TRBV9 and TRBJ1-3; 7 bases match TRBD1. J gave up 0 bases and V 4 bases, and 7 bases lay outside the gene matches. The CDR3 length is 16 residues. The germline CDR1 and CDR2 sequences are SGDLS and YYNGEE. CDR3 residues: CASSSWDSVSGNTIYF. The CDR3 DNA follows: TGTGCCAGCAGCTCCTGGGACAGTGTCTCTGGAAACACCATATATTTT. The full variable domain, rest sourced from reference TRBV9 and TRBJ1-3, is DSGVTQTPKHLITATGQRVTLRCSPRSGDLSVYWYQQSLDQGLQFLIQYYNGEERAKGNILERFSAQQFPDLHSELNLSSLELGDSALYFCASSSWDSVSGNTIYFGEGSWLTVV.

The chain employs TRBV18 and TRBJ2-1; 8 bases map to TRBD2. CDR3 length: 14 amino acids. In germline, CDR1 is KGHSH, CDR2 LQKENI. Trimming took 6 bases from V and 6 from J; bases not matched to a gene: 7. CDR3 nucleotide sequence: TGTGCCAGCTCTCCGGGACTAGGAGGCAATGAGCAGTTCTTC. Translating gives CASSPGLGGNEQFF.

This chain's CDR3 is CASSQGIYGYTF. The CDR3 DNA follows: TGTGCCAGCAGCCAAGGAATCTATGGCTACACCTTC. The J gene is TRBJ1-2, the V gene TRBV3-1; no reliable D call. Per the germline V gene, CDR1 is LGHDT and CDR2 is YNNKEL (reference sequence). The CDR3 runs 12 residues. Trimming pared 1 base from V and 4 bases from J, leaving 4 bases between.

The sample holds many counts of this clonotype. Its ends do not fully match the called genes, so a read error is possible. This rearrangement joins TRBV5-1 to TRBJ2-5; D gene ambiguous. Looked up from germline, CDR1 is SGHRS and CDR2 is YFSETQ. CDR3 size: 12 residues. CDR3 amino acids: CASSLDGETQYF. As DNA, the CDR3 is TGTGCCAGCAGCTTAGATGGGGAGACCCAGTACTTC.